This TCR beta chain was documented in a study of T cell changes during pregnancy in multiple sclerosis. Looked up from germline, CDR1 is SEHNR and CDR2 is FQNEAQ (reference sequence). The CDR3 has 17 residues. V was clipped by 0 bases and J by 4 bases, with 15 bases between them. Assay used: immunoSEQ multiplex PCR; TCRdb lists only in-frame clones, some missing. The table includes about 32,000 clones, about nine tenths detected once. Sequenced here: CD8+ T cells from peripheral blood mononuclear cells, sampled in the third trimester of pregnancy. The V and J genes are TRBV7-9 and TRBJ2-2, with a possible D match to TRBD2 (6 bases). The clonotype was recovered from a female donor with multiple sclerosis, enrolled in a pregnancy study. DNA of the CDR3: TGTGCCAGCAGCTTAGCGGGGGGTCTTCTTCTCACCGGGGAGCTGTTTTTT. It codes for CASSLAGGLLLTGELFF.